This T cell receptor (beta chain) originates from a study of blood T cell repertoires in COVID-19. Study details: The United States, Italy and Spain were the sources of the acute and convalescent COVID-19 samples. Sample material is recorded as cDNA or gDNA derived from T cells, B-cell-depleted T cells, or PBMCs.

Germline CDR1 reads SGHDT; CDR2 reads YYEEEE. V was pared by 4 bases and J by 5 bases, with 9 bases between. The CDR3 contains 12 residues. Per the original data handling: The assay estimated nucleated cells by amplifying reference gene primers. Libraries were prepared by immunoSEQ multiplex PCR; TCRdb keeps only in-frame clonotypes and omits some of them. D and trimming were read from the DNA, whereas the V and J calls and clone size are those reported in that table. The repertoire holds about 160,000 clones, with roughly 90% as singletons. The J gene is TRBJ1-2, the V gene TRBV5-6, with D possibly matching TRBD1 (5 bases). This receptor was obtained from a man aged 60-69 years with active or convalescent COVID-19. Specimen: peripheral blood. CDR3 sequence reads: CASSTTGYGYTF. The CDR3 nucleotides read TGTGCCAGCAGCACTACAGGTTATGGCTACACCTTC.